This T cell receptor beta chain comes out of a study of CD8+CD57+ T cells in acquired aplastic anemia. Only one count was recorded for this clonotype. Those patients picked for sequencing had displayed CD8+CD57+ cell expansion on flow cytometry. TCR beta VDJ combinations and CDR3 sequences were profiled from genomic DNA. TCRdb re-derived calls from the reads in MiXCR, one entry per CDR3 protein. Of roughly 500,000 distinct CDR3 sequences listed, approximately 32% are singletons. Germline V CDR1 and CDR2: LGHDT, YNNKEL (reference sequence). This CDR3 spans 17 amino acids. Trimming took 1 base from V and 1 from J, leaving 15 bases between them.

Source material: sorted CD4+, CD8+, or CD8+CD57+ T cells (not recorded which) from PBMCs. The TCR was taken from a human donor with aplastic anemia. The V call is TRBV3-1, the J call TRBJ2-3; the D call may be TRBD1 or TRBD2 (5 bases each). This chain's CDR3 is CASSQVLGGTGTDTQYF. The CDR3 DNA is TGTGCCAGCAGCCAAGTCTTGGGTGGGACCGGCACAGATACGCAGTATTTT.